Shown below are 14 T cell receptor beta chains from a single sample sequenced in a study of cytomegalovirus exposure and HLA in healthy donors. Sequencing was performed with immunoSEQ multiplex PCR; in TCRdb, only in-frame clones are kept and a portion is missing. This table holds some 220,000 clones, over 80% found once. The sample consisted of PBMCs. Receptor source: a woman aged 18 to 35 in good health and CMV-seronegative.

This chain links TRBV30 with TRBJ1-5; a weak D match, TRBD1 (5 bases). The CDR3 runs 13 residues. Trimming took 2 bases from V and 6 from J, leaving 11 bases between them. CDR1 is GTSNPN, CDR2 SVGIG, per germline (reference sequence). The CDR3 coding sequence is TGTGCCTGGAGTAGTTCCGGGGGTCAGCCCCAGCATTTT. Its protein product is CAWSSSGGQPQHF.

This chain joins TRBV6-1 and TRBJ1-5, with 7 bases matching TRBD1. The ends lost 7 bases at V and 2 bases at J; junction bases unmatched: 5. The germline gives CDR1 MNHNS, CDR2 SASEGT. The CDR3 is 14 amino acids. DNA for the CDR3: TGTGCCAGCATTACGACAGGGCGCAATCAGCCCCAGCATTTT. Protein: CASITTGRNQPQHF.

The V gene is TRBV7-2, the J gene TRBJ2-2; no reliable D call. V dropped 4 bases and J dropped 6 bases, with 6 bases sitting between them. The CDR3 contains 12 residues. Germline CDR1 and CDR2: SGHTA and FQGNSA. CDR3 protein: CASSYYPGELFF. The CDR3, as DNA: TGTGCCAGCAGCTACTATCCCGGGGAGCTGTTTTTT.

V gene TRBV30 combines with J gene TRBJ2-2; D is undetermined. V dropped 0 bases and J dropped 3 bases, with 8 bases sitting between them. CDR1 and CDR2 (germline): GTSNPN, SVGIG (reference sequence). The CDR3 has 14 residues. CDR3 residues: CAWSVGTYTGELFF. In DNA, the CDR3 is TGTGCCTGGAGTGTTGGCACCTACACCGGGGAGCTGTTTTTT. Variable domain in full (rest from reference TRBV30 and TRBJ2-2): SQTIHQWPATLVQPVGSPLSLECTVEGTSNPNLYWYRQAAGRGLQLLFYSVGIGQISSEVPQNLSASRPQDRQFILSSKKLLLSDSGFYLCAWSVGTYTGELFFGEGSRLTVL.

The genes are TRBV5-1 and TRBJ1-1; 9 nucleotides agree with TRBD1. The CDR3 loop spans 16 amino acids. Germline assignment: CDR1 SGHRS and CDR2 YFSETQ. J lost 0 bases, V lost 5 bases, and 8 bases had no gene match. CDR3 bases: TGCGCCAGCAGTCCCGGGACAGGGTTCATGAACACTGAAGCTTTCTTT. Its protein product is CASSPGTGFMNTEAFF.

V is TRBV11-3 and J is TRBJ2-1; tentative D call: TRBD2 (5 bases). V was pared by 1 base and J by 6 bases, with 13 bases between. Germline V gene sequence: CDR1 SGHNT, CDR2 YENEEA. The CDR3 sequence is 15 residues long. CDR3 DNA sequence: TGTGCCAGCAGCTTAGGGGTGCGACTACCCAATGAGCAGTTCTTC. This sequence encodes CASSLGVRLPNEQFF.

The CDR3 bases are TGTGCCAGCAGTGAACGTAACAGGGGCGCAGGACAGCCCCAGCATTTT. Its translation is CASSERNRGAGQPQHF. The chain couples TRBV6-1 to TRBJ1-5; 7 bases fit TRBD1. The length of the CDR3 is 16 residues. The V gene's germline CDR1 is MNHNS and CDR2 SASEGT. The trim removed 2 bases at V and 7 bases at J, leaving 11 bases unmatched.

This chain connects TRBV5-1 to TRBJ2-1, with D possibly TRBD2 on 6 matching bases. V lost 4 bases and J lost 12, with 11 bases in between. This CDR3 comprises 11 residues. The germline V gene encodes CDR1 SGHRS and CDR2 YFSETQ. CDR3: CASSTGLGQFF. CDR3 bases: TGCGCCAGCAGCACGGGACTGGGGCAGTTCTTC.

The V gene is TRBV6-1, the J gene TRBJ2-4; TRBD2 agrees at 8 bases. CDR1 MNHNS and CDR2 SASEGT come from the germline V gene. This CDR3 spans 17 amino acids. V lost 4 bases to trimming and J lost 2 bases; unmatched junction nucleotides: 10. The CDR3 is CASSGRQREWTKNIQYF. DNA for the CDR3: TGTGCCAGCAGTGGGCGACAGCGGGAGTGGACCAAAAACATTCAGTACTTC.

The V and J genes are TRBV30 and TRBJ1-1; 11 positions agree with TRBD1. CDR1 is GTSNPN, CDR2 SVGIG, per germline (reference sequence). Trimming cost V 1 base and J 7 bases; bases outside gene matches: 5. The CDR3 is 14 residues long. In DNA form, the CDR3 reads TGTGCCTGGAGTGGGCCGGGACAGGGGGGTGAAGCTTTCTTT. It is translated as CAWSGPGQGGEAFF. The whole variable domain, remainder taken from reference TRBV30 and TRBJ1-1, is SQTIHQWPATLVQPVGSPLSLECTVEGTSNPNLYWYRQAAGRGLQLLFYSVGIGQISSEVPQNLSASRPQDRQFILSSKKLLLSDSGFYLCAWSGPGQGGEAFFGQGTRLTVV.

The chain carries TRBV5-5 and TRBJ2-7; 7 nucleotides align to TRBD2. CDR1 and CDR2 from the germline V gene are SGHKS and YYEKEE (reference sequence). CDR3 length: 17 amino acids. The V segment lost 0 bases and the J segment 1 base; nucleotides outside the gene matches: 10. The CDR3 coding sequence is TGTGCCAGCAGCTTGGCGTCCGGGACTACCGCTTCCTACGAGCAGTACTTC. Its protein product is CASSLASGTTASYEQYF.

The chain recombines TRBV16 with TRBJ2-2; D gene unclear. Germline CDR1 and CDR2: KGHSY and FQNENV. V was cut by 2 bases and J by 0 bases, with 7 bases left in between. The CDR3 covers 15 residues. CDR3 nucleotide sequence: TGTGCCAGCAGCCAACGAGCCCCGAACACCGGGGAGCTGTTTTTT. It codes for CASSQRAPNTGELFF.

The chain uses TRBV14 and TRBJ1-1; 10 positions match TRBD1. The CDR3 contains 14 residues. Germline lookup yields CDR1 SGHDN and CDR2 FVKESK. After removal of 4 bases from V and 6 bases from J, the junction contained 5 bases not matched to a gene. The CDR3 bases are TGTGCCAGCAGCCGGGGACAGGGGAGGCCTGAAGCTTTCTTT. Its protein is CASSRGQGRPEAFF.

This clone was recorded once. The V and J genes are TRBV19 and TRBJ1-5; TRBD1 is a possible D gene (5 bases). Germline V CDR1 and CDR2: LNHDA, SQIVND (reference sequence). This CDR3 has 15 amino acids. The V end was cut by 5 bases, the J end by 6 bases, with 17 bases between. This chain's CDR3 is CASSADQGNGQPQHF. The CDR3 region has the DNA TGTGCCAGTAGTGCAGATCAGGGAAATGGTCAGCCCCAGCATTTT.